The clone carrying this T cell receptor (beta chain) was picked up a small number of times. What it recognizes is unknown. The data were obtained in a study of T cells in Graves' hyperthyroidism and ophthalmopathy. Broader study findings: Blood samples included most of the expanded thyroid clonotypes exceeding 0.001.

Amplification of TCR beta CDR3 regions was performed using RNA transcripts as template. Using the HTBI primer set, a first-round RT-PCR was run on the TCR CDR3. TCRdb itself ran the multiplex PCR reads through MiXCR, one entry per CDR3 protein. The sample lists some 370,000 distinct CDR3 sequences; approximately 18% were seen once. The length of the CDR3 is 17 residues. Germline assignment: CDR1 LGHDT and CDR2 YNNKEL (reference sequence). V was pared by 1 base and J by 7 bases, with 20 bases between. The TCR comes from a woman aged 25 to 45 with Graves' hyperthyroidism that later progressed to Graves' ophthalmopathy. The chain couples TRBV3-1 to TRBJ2-1; perhaps TRBD2 as D (6 bases). Sequenced material: blood. Here the CDR3 reads CASSQAGREISLNEQFF. As DNA, the CDR3 is TGTGCCAGCAGCCAAGCGGGCCGGGAGATTTCCCTTAATGAGCAGTTCTTC.